The 12 T cell receptor beta chains below all came from one sample that was sequenced in a study of blood T cell repertoires in COVID-19. The protocol was immunoSEQ multiplex PCR, while the TCRdb copy is restricted to in-frame clones and leaves out a portion. The repertoire includes some 220,000 clones, roughly 80% of them detected once, and roughly 4.6% sits in the top ten. The sample consisted of peripheral blood. The receptors here all came from a woman aged 60 to 75 who had recovered from COVID-19.

This clone was picked up one time. The chain employs TRBV18 and TRBJ1-2, with D maybe TRBD1 (5 bases). V was trimmed by 1 base and J by 6 bases, leaving 9 bases between them. The CDR3 extends over 13 amino acids. Germline V gene sequence: CDR1 KGHSH, CDR2 LQKENI. The CDR3: CASSPQGRHGYTF. The CDR3 DNA reads TGTGCCAGCTCACCACAGGGGAGGCATGGCTACACCTTC.

The chain joins TRBV2 to TRBJ1-1, with D maybe TRBD1 (6 bases). V was clipped by 8 bases and J by 4 bases, with 17 bases between them. The CDR3 is made up of 14 amino acids. Germline CDR1 SNHLY, CDR2 FYNNEI. CDR3 nucleotides: TGTGCCAGCGAACAAAACAGGGCGCCCACTGAAGCTTTCTTT. Protein sequence: CASEQNRAPTEAFF.

The count of this clone is one. The chain links TRBV7-2 to TRBJ2-5; D is possibly TRBD1 (5 bases). The CDR3 runs 13 residues. In germline, CDR1 is SGHTA, CDR2 FQGNSA. V was clipped by 2 bases and J by 4 bases, with 8 bases between them. CDR3 loop: CASSLRQLETQYF. CDR3 coding DNA: TGTGCCAGCAGCTTAAGACAGCTAGAGACCCAGTACTTC.

The chain employs TRBV7-9 and TRBJ2-2; TRBD1 might be the D (5 bases). The CDR3 length is 14 residues. V was clipped by 5 bases and J by 2 bases, with 9 bases between them. In germline, CDR1 is SEHNR, CDR2 FQNEAQ (reference sequence). The CDR3 nucleotides read TGTGCCAGCAGCCTCGGACACAACACCGGGGAGCTGTTTTTT. This codes for CASSLGHNTGELFF. The entire variable domain, with the rest obtained from reference TRBV7-9 and TRBJ2-2, is as follows: DTGVSQNPRHKITKRGQNVTFRCDPISEHNRLYWYRQTLGQGPEFLTYFQNEAQLEKSRLLSDRFSAERPKGSFSTLEIQRTEQGDSAMYLCASSLGHNTGELFFGEGSRLTVL.

This chain connects TRBV25-1 to TRBJ2-2, with D unclear. Germline V CDR1 and CDR2: MGHDK, SYGVNS. Trimming took 6 bases from V and 6 from J, leaving 5 bases between them. The length of the CDR3 is 11 residues. CDR3: CASRVAGELFF. For the CDR3, the DNA is TGTGCCAGCAGAGTAGCCGGGGAGCTGTTTTTT.

The J gene is TRBJ2-3, the V gene TRBV2; 9 bases fit TRBD2. The CDR3 length is 15 residues. Trimming removed 1 base from V and 6 bases from J; junction bases left unmatched: 5. CDR1 and CDR2 (germline): SNHLY, FYNNEI. The CDR3 coding sequence is TGTGCCAGCAGTGAAGGGAGCGGGGGGACGGATACGCAGTATTTT. Encoded protein: CASSEGSGGTDTQYF.

V gene TRBV6-1 combines with J gene TRBJ1-1; no reliable D call. The CDR3 loop spans 13 amino acids. From germline, CDR1 is MNHNS and CDR2 SASEGT. Trimming stripped 5 bases from V and 10 bases from J, with 17 bases between. The CDR3 loop is CASSTEIERLAFF. CDR3 in DNA: TGTGCCAGCAGTACAGAAATTGAGAGATTAGCTTTCTTT.

This rearrangement joins TRBV7-9 to TRBJ1-3; D is undetermined. The CDR3 contains 15 residues. Germline-derived CDR1 and CDR2 are SEHNR and FQNEAQ (reference sequence). V was clipped by 5 bases and J by 0 bases, with 11 bases between them. CDR3 nucleotide sequence: TGTGCCAGCAGCCCACTTGAAGTCTCTGGAAACACCATATATTTT. Its protein product is CASSPLEVSGNTIYF.

V and J are TRBV7-9 and TRBJ2-5; D unresolved. This CDR3 spans 13 amino acids. V shed 2 bases and J shed 5 bases, with 9 bases lying between them. The V gene's germline CDR1 is SEHNR and CDR2 FQNEAQ (reference sequence). As DNA, the CDR3 is TGTGCCAGCAGCTTACCTCGAGTGGAGACCCAGTACTTC. Translation gives CASSLPRVETQYF.

The V call is TRBV5-1, the J call TRBJ2-7; 9 positions match TRBD2. Germline V gives CDR1 SGHRS, CDR2 YFSETQ. After removal of 4 bases from V and 0 bases from J, the junction contained 8 bases not matched to a gene. The CDR3 has 16 amino acids. In nucleotides, the CDR3 is TGCGCCAGCAGCCTGATGACTAGCGGCTCCTCCTACGAGCAGTACTTC. It specifies CASSLMTSGSSYEQYF.

The chain has TRBV5-6 and TRBJ1-2; D perhaps matches TRBD1 (5 bases). Germline CDR1 SGHDT, CDR2 YYEEEE. CDR3 length equals 14 residues. Deletions cut 1 base from V and 5 bases from J, with 12 bases between. The CDR3 protein is CASSLMGGPYGYTF. For the CDR3, the DNA is TGTGCCAGCAGCTTGATGGGGGGTCCGTATGGCTACACCTTC. Complete variable domain (other parts from reference TRBV5-6 and TRBJ1-2): DAGVTQSPTHLIKTRGQQVTLRCSPKSGHDTVSWYQQALGQGPQFIFQYYEEEERQRGNFPDRFSGHQFPNYSSELNVNALLLGDSALYLCASSLMGGPYGYTFGSGTRLTVV.

A remark on this clone: The sample has other DNA sequences that encode this CDR3 too. The chain has TRBV7-2 and TRBJ1-2; TRBD1 aligns across 8 bases. The CDR3 covers 14 residues. From germline, CDR1 is SGHTA and CDR2 FQGNSA. J lost 2 bases, V lost 6 bases, and 5 bases had no gene match. In DNA, the CDR3 is TGTGCCAGCAGTTCAGGGGGCTCGAACTATGGCTACACCTTC. Residues: CASSSGGSNYGYTF.